This entry lists 25 T cell receptor beta chains sequenced from one sample in a study of spatial heterogeneity in lung cancer. Regarding the study as a whole: Counts of expanded intratumoral alpha and beta TCRs tracked tumor mutation counts.

TCRdb independently ran MiXCR on the 5' RACE reads; one entry per CDR3 protein. The sample consists of 9,500 to 13,000 distinct CDR3 sequences, 8% of them appearing once. This sample's time point: sample taken at primary tumor resection. Their cognate antigens are unknown. The source material was lung tumor tissue, sampled at surgery. The receptors come from a male donor with early-stage non-small cell lung cancer.

This clonotype was picked up many times. The V call is TRBV30, the J call TRBJ2-1, with D maybe TRBD2 (6 bases). Deletions cut 2 bases from V and 8 bases from J, with 19 bases between. Looked up from germline, CDR1 is GTSNPN and CDR2 is SVGIG (reference sequence). There are 15 residues in the CDR3. CDR3 residues: CAWSIGSSRGDEQFF. In DNA, the CDR3 is TGTGCCTGGAGTATCGGTTCTAGCCGCGGGGATGAGCAGTTCTTC.

This clonotype was counted ten times or more. The chain has TRBV7-8 and TRBJ2-2; D is ambiguous. V gave up 2 bases and J gave up 2 bases, with 0 bases separating them. CDR3 length: 12 amino acids. Germline V gene lookup returns CDR1 SGHVS and CDR2 FQNEAQ. CDR3 protein: CASSLNTGELFF. The CDR3 DNA reads TGTGCCAGCAGCTTAAACACCGGGGAGCTGTTTTTT.

This CDR3 is CASSTRTGSNQPQHF. Written as DNA, the CDR3 is TGTGCCAGCAGCACAAGGACAGGTAGCAATCAGCCCCAGCATTTT. The chain uses TRBV7-2 and TRBJ1-5; 7 positions agree with TRBD1. The CDR3 sequence is 15 residues long. J lost 0 bases, V lost 5 bases, and 4 bases had no gene match. From germline, CDR1 is SGHTA and CDR2 FQGNSA.

This clonotype was picked up many times. The V call is TRBV6-1, the J call TRBJ2-7; 11 positions agree with TRBD2. V lost 2 bases to trimming and J lost 0 bases; unmatched junction nucleotides: 3. The CDR3 is 16 amino acids. Germline V lookup: CDR1 MNHNS, CDR2 SASEGT. This chain's CDR3 is CASSELTSGSSYEQYF. DNA of the CDR3: TGTGCCAGCAGTGAACTAACTAGCGGGAGCTCCTACGAGCAGTACTTC.

A remark on this clonotype: A much larger clone differs from this one at a single base, so this may be a read error. CDR3 in DNA: TGTGCCAGCAGCCCCCCGAGCCCCTACGAGCAGTACTTC. Translating it yields CASSPPSPYEQYF. V usage is TRBV7-2 and J usage is TRBJ2-7, with D unresolved. From germline, CDR1 is SGHTA and CDR2 FQGNSA. V was shortened by 5 bases and J by 2 bases, with 10 bases between the two germline ends. The length of the CDR3 is 13 residues.

This clonotype has a count of ten or more. This CDR3 is CASSPPGLAADTQYF. The CDR3 DNA reads TGTGCCAGCAGCCCCCCGGGACTAGCGGCAGATACGCAGTATTTT. The gene calls are TRBV5-4 and TRBJ2-3, with TRBD2 identical over 11 bases. There are 15 residues in the CDR3. The germline V gene has CDR1 SGHNT and CDR2 YYREEE (reference sequence). V lost 4 bases, J lost 4 bases, and 5 bases stayed unmatched.

This clonotype is categorized as medium-sized. The chain recombines TRBV7-2 with TRBJ2-2; no clear D gene. V dropped 5 bases and J dropped 14 bases, with 15 bases sitting between them. Germline assignment: CDR1 SGHTA and CDR2 FQGNSA. This CDR3 has 12 residues. The CDR3 DNA reads TGTGCCAGCAGCCCAATGGGGAATTTTCTGTTTTTT. Translated, it gives CASSPMGNFLFF.

This clonotype was found many times. The chain links TRBV20-1 to TRBJ1-5, with D perhaps matching TRBD1 (6 bases). The germline V gene encodes CDR1 DFQATT and CDR2 SNEGSKA (reference sequence). V gave up 3 bases and J gave up 4 bases, with 10 bases separating them. CDR3 length: 13 residues. The CDR3 loop reads CSASGQGNQPQHF. The CDR3 DNA reads TGCAGTGCTAGCGGGCAGGGGAATCAGCCCCAGCATTTT.

A remark on this clonotype: With a much larger clone just one base away, this may be a read error. This chain joins TRBV27 and TRBJ2-3; D is unresolved. Germline CDR1 is MNHEY and CDR2 is SMNVEV (reference sequence). The CDR3 is 13 amino acids. The CDR3 sequence is CASSSLLTDMQYF. Here the CDR3 DNA reads TGTGCCAGCAGTTCCCTACTCACAGATATGCAGTATTTT.

The chain joins TRBV29-1 to TRBJ1-2; the D is unclear. The V gene's germline CDR1 is SQVTM and CDR2 ANQGSEA. This CDR3 contains 13 residues. With 0 bases removed from V and 5 bases from J, the gap between germline ends came to 10 bases. CDR3 nucleotide sequence: TGCAGCGTTGAAGAACCACGGGGATATGGCTACACCTTC. Translation: CSVEEPRGYGYTF.

The sample holds many counts of this clonotype. This chain connects TRBV19 to TRBJ2-1, with TRBD2 matching over 9 bases. From germline, CDR1 is LNHDA and CDR2 SQIVND (reference sequence). Trimming cost V 8 bases and J 6 bases; bases outside gene matches: 11. The CDR3 runs 15 residues. The CDR3 reads CASGKSGGRLNEQFF. The CDR3 nucleotides are TGTGCCAGTGGAAAAAGCGGGGGGCGTCTCAATGAGCAGTTCTTC.

A few counts support this clonotype. The chain has TRBV20-1 and TRBJ2-7; D is possibly TRBD2 (6 bases). The V gene lost 0 bases and the J gene lost 3 bases, with 18 bases spanning the gap. The V gene's germline CDR1 is DFQATT and CDR2 SNEGSKA (reference sequence). The CDR3 length is 16 residues. The CDR3 loop reads CSARDPLGGLDYEQYF. In nucleotides, the CDR3 is TGCAGTGCTAGAGATCCATTGGGGGGTCTCGACTACGAGCAGTACTTC.

V and J are TRBV18 and TRBJ1-2; TRBD1 is a possible D gene (5 bases). Germline V CDR1 and CDR2: KGHSH, LQKENI. V lost 0 bases and J 4 bases, leaving 18 bases between the germline ends. CDR3 length equals 17 residues. DNA of the CDR3: TGTGCCAGCTCACCACCGGATCCCTCAGGGTTGCGCTATGGCTACACCTTC. This codes for CASSPPDPSGLRYGYTF.

This chain uses TRBV7-9 with TRBJ1-4; D uncertain. The CDR3 covers 14 residues. Germline assignment: CDR1 SEHNR and CDR2 FQNEAQ (reference sequence). The ends were cut back, 5 bases at V and 2 bases at J, with 9 bases in the middle. The CDR3 DNA reads as TGTGCCAGCAGCCGGTCGGGGACTAATGAAAAACTGTTTTTT. Translating gives CASSRSGTNEKLFF.

This clonotype rates as medium-sized. The chain links TRBV9 to TRBJ2-3; a weak D match, TRBD1 (6 bases). CDR1 is SGDLS and CDR2 is YYNGEE in the germline V gene. V gave up 0 bases and J gave up 2 bases, with 13 bases separating them. The CDR3 runs to 16 residues. DNA for the CDR3: TGTGCCAGCAGCGTAGGTGGCAGGGGCCCCACAGATACGCAGTATTTT. This sequence encodes CASSVGGRGPTDTQYF.

This clonotype was seen repeatedly, ten times or more. V and J are TRBV7-2 and TRBJ2-5; maybe TRBD2 (6 bases). This CDR3 comprises 13 residues. V was clipped by 5 bases and J by 2 bases, with 9 bases between them. The V gene's germline CDR1 is SGHTA and CDR2 FQGNSA. The CDR3 DNA follows: TGTGCCAGCAGCCCACGGGAGCAAGAGACCCAGTACTTC. Translated, it gives CASSPREQETQYF.

By its share, this clonotype is large. The chain has TRBV12-5 and TRBJ2-1, with TRBD2 as a possible D gene (6 bases). The V end lost 5 bases, the J end lost 8 bases, and 16 bases lay between the germline ends. Germline CDR1 reads LGHNT; CDR2 reads FRNRAP. CDR3 size: 14 residues. The CDR3 DNA sequence: TGTGCTAGTGGTCCGCCGGGACTCCCCCATGAGCAGTTCTTC. Amino acid sequence: CASGPPGLPHEQFF.

This clonotype came up many times. The rearrangement uses TRBV6-1 and TRBJ1-1; the D is unclear. The germline V gene encodes CDR1 MNHNS and CDR2 SASEGT. CDR3 length: 12 residues. V lost 4 bases to trimming and J lost 11 bases, with 14 bases between them. The CDR3 DNA is TGTGCCAGCAGTGGGAATTTGGTCTCGGCTTTCTTT. Amino acids: CASSGNLVSAFF.

This clonotype has more than one count but fewer than ten. This chain uses TRBV7-2 with TRBJ2-2, with 8 bases that match TRBD1. The CDR3 has 20 residues. Germline trimming cut 1 base from V and 0 bases from J; bases unmatched to any gene: 13. Germline lookup yields CDR1 SGHTA and CDR2 FQGNSA. The CDR3 sequence is CASSLVWGQAITSNTGELFF. The DNA for the CDR3 is TGTGCCAGCAGCTTAGTCTGGGGACAGGCTATCACCTCGAACACCGGGGAGCTGTTTTTT.

This clonotype was picked up many times. The chain couples TRBV29-1 to TRBJ1-2; D remains unclear. Germline assignment: CDR1 SQVTM and CDR2 ANQGSEA. Between the trimmed V and J ends, which lost 6 bases and 8 bases, there was a span of 13 bases. CDR3 length: 11 amino acids. The CDR3 sequence: CSVAYMEGYTF. The CDR3 coding sequence is TGCAGCGTCGCTTACATGGAAGGCTACACCTTC.

J is TRBJ2-7 and V is TRBV6-2 or TRBV6-3, with D perhaps matching TRBD1 or TRBD2 (5 bases each). This CDR3 has 13 amino acids. The V gene's germline CDR1 is MNHEY and CDR2 SVGEGT. V lost 6 bases and J lost 3, with 12 bases in between. The CDR3: CASRPGTLYEQYF. In DNA, the CDR3 is TGTGCCAGCAGGCCTGGGACCCTCTACGAGCAGTACTTC.

This clonotype qualifies as large. This chain uses TRBV2 with TRBJ1-1; D gene ambiguous. CDR3 length: 14 residues. V lost 1 base and J lost 2, with 8 bases in between. Looked up from germline, CDR1 is SNHLY and CDR2 is FYNNEI. The CDR3 loop is CASSEDFGNTEAFF. The DNA of the CDR3 is TGTGCCAGCAGTGAAGATTTCGGTAACACTGAAGCTTTCTTT.

This clonotype was observed a handful of times. The chain links TRBV29-1 to TRBJ1-3; D is uncertain. The CDR3 covers 11 residues. V lost 6 bases and J lost 4, with 7 bases in between. Germline lookup yields CDR1 SQVTM and CDR2 ANQGSEA. CDR3 nucleotide sequence: TGCAGCGTGGACCGGGGAAACACCATATATTTT. Residues: CSVDRGNTIYF.

This clonotype occurred many times. The rearrangement uses TRBV7-8 and TRBJ2-1; 14 bases are shared with TRBD2. Losses at the gene ends were 5 bases for V and 12 bases for J; bases not matched to a gene: 15. The CDR3 extends over 17 amino acids. Germline-derived CDR1 and CDR2 are SGHVS and FQNEAQ. The CDR3 bases are TGTGCCAGCAGCCCCATAGGGCAGGGACTAGCGGGGGTCGGGCAGTTCTTC. Amino acids: CASSPIGQGLAGVGQFF.

V gene TRBV7-9 combines with J gene TRBJ1-1; D is possibly TRBD1 (5 bases). V lost 1 base and J 7 bases, leaving 13 bases between the germline ends. The CDR3 consists of 14 residues. Germline-derived CDR1 and CDR2 are SEHNR and FQNEAQ (reference sequence). CDR3 nucleotides: TGTGCCAGCAGCTTAGGGACACCGTCTGATGAAGCTTTCTTT. Translation gives CASSLGTPSDEAFF.